This T cell receptor beta chain was observed in a study of technical replicates of blood from several donors. Profiling relied on immunoSEQ multiplex PCR, and the TCRdb table lists in-frame clones only, not all of them. The table includes approximately 85,000 clones, approximately 95% detected once. V trimming: 0 bases; J trimming: 6 bases; junction bases outside the gene matches: 12. CDR3 length: 18 residues. The germline CDR1 and CDR2 sequences are SGDLS and YYNGEE. This chain joins TRBV9 and TRBJ2-2; 9 nucleotides match TRBD2. Input material: T cells isolated from PBMCs. The TCR comes from a human donor in good health. The DNA for the CDR3 is TGTGCCAGCAGCGTAGCCACCAATAGCGGGAGTAGGTCCGGGGAGCTGTTTTTT. Protein product: CASSVATNSGSRSGELFF.